The rows below give T cell receptor beta chains drawn from one sample of a study of cytomegalovirus exposure and HLA in healthy donors. Profiled with immunoSEQ multiplex PCR; TCRdb holds only in-frame clones, not every one. The data hold about 63,000 clones, with about 89% observed a single time. Material for sequencing was PBMCs. Receptors originate from a young woman in good health and CMV-seronegative. Each CDR3 is given with its conserved first and last residue. D genes are given only for firm matches. Where a row states a size, it is once, few, many or the class of an expanded clone; other rows omit it.

>TRBD2|16|.|TRBV7-2|TRBJ2-7
CASSLAGTSGPYEQYF
TGTGCCAGCAGCTTAGCGGGGACTAGCGGGCCCTACGAGCAGTACTTC
>.|13|once|TRBV27|TRBJ2-1
CASRMIGGNEQFF
TGTGCCAGCAGAATGATAGGAGGCAATGAGCAGTTCTTC
>TRBD2|11|.|TRBV2|TRBJ2-1
CASTAGGRQFF
TGTGCCAGCACAGCGGGAGGGCGGCAGTTCTTC
>.|14|.|TRBV6-5|TRBJ1-3
CASSTPSAGNTIYF
TGTGCCAGCAGCACCCCATCCGCGGGAAACACCATATATTTT
>.|14|.|TRBV27|TRBJ1-1
CASSLSFRVTEAFF
TGTGCCAGCAGTTTATCGTTCAGGGTGACTGAAGCTTTCTTT
>.|16|.|TRBV7-6|TRBJ2-1
CASSLYEIRGSNEQFF
TGTGCCAGCAGCTTATATGAAATCAGGGGATCGAATGAGCAGTTCTTC
>TRBD1|15|.|TRBV18|TRBJ1-4
CASSRPVQGVEKLFF
TGTGCCAGCTCACGGCCGGTTCAGGGGGTTGAAAAACTGTTTTTT
>.|13|.|TRBV2|TRBJ1-6
CASKGDYASPLHF
TGTGCCAGCAAGGGGGATTACGCCTCACCCCTCCACTTT
>.|14|.|TRBV5-4|TRBJ2-3
CASTYKTTADTQYF
TGTGCCAGCACCTACAAAACTACCGCAGATACGCAGTATTTT
>TRBD2|15|.|TRBV7-8|TRBJ2-1
CASSRSGGARDEQFF
TGTGCCAGCAGCAGGTCCGGGGGGGCCAGGGATGAGCAGTTCTTC
>.|15|.|TRBV11-2|TRBJ2-1
CASSLEDDRRSEQFF
TGTGCCAGCAGCTTAGAGGATGATCGCCGGAGTGAGCAGTTCTTC
>.|15|.|TRBV5-1|TRBJ2-3
CASSLSPGSTDTQYF
TGCGCCAGCAGCTTGAGCCCAGGTAGCACAGATACGCAGTATTTT
>.|13|.|TRBV27|TRBJ1-1
CASSLFRNTEAFF
TGTGCCAGCAGTTTATTCCGGAACACTGAAGCTTTCTTT
>.|13|.|TRBV27|TRBJ2-3
CASSLGAQDTQYF
TGTGCCAGCAGTTTAGGGGCCCAAGATACGCAGTATTTT
>.|14|.|TRBV5-1|TRBJ2-7
CASSLTYSSYEQYF
TGCGCCAGCAGCTTGACTTACAGCTCCTACGAGCAGTACTTC
>TRBD1|15|.|TRBV11-2|TRBJ1-4
CASSPGQASNEKLFF
TGTGCCAGCAGCCCAGGACAGGCGTCTAATGAAAAACTGTTTTTT
>.|14|.|TRBV15|TRBJ2-7
CATSVGLNKDEQYF
TGTGCCACCAGCGTGGGCCTAAATAAGGACGAGCAGTACTTC
>.|16|.|TRBV7-8|TRBJ2-7
CASSLAIEGWLLEQYF
TGTGCCAGCAGCTTAGCGATAGAGGGATGGCTACTCGAGCAGTACTTC
>.|14|.|TRBV28|TRBJ2-7
CASSFTGKTYEQYF
TGTGCCAGCAGTTTTACAGGGAAAACCTACGAGCAGTACTTC
>TRBD2|17|.|TRBV4-2|TRBJ2-3
CASSQDPSGIGTDTQYF
TGTGCCAGCAGCCAAGACCCTAGCGGGATTGGGACAGATACGCAGTATTTT
>TRBD1|14|.|TRBV28|TRBJ2-7
CASSFGDRGREQYF
TGTGCCAGCAGTTTCGGGGACAGGGGGCGAGAGCAGTACTTC
>.|15|.|TRBV13|TRBJ1-2
CASSLRAGGMEGYTF
TGTGCCAGCAGCTTAAGAGCAGGTGGAATGGAGGGTTACACCTTC